This TCR beta chain comes out of a study of T cells in Graves' hyperthyroidism and ophthalmopathy. Overall study: Peripheral blood specimens were obtained at initial diagnosis, prior to any treatment.

Authors of the study amplified TCR beta CDR3 regions from RNA transcripts. The HTBI primer set served for first-round RT-PCR of the TCR CDR3. TCRdb re-analysed the multiplex PCR reads in MiXCR, keeping a single row per CDR3 protein. The sample carries about 610,000 distinct CDR3 sequences, approximately 15% recorded once. The CDR3 sequence is 15 residues long. The J segment lost 6 bases and the V segment lost 3 bases, leaving 10 bases of the junction unmatched. In regard to this clonotype: Its antigen is not identified.

Study conclusions and caveats: Blood shared most expanded thyroid clonotypes above 0.001.

The sample was blood. The genes are TRBV12-3 or TRBV12-4 and TRBJ2-7, with 8 bases lining up with TRBD2. The source is a woman aged 35 to 49 with Graves' ophthalmopathy. The CDR3 nucleotides read TGTGCCAGCAGTTTTTCGGGGGGGCAGGGGTTCGAGCAGTACTTC. It specifies CASSFSGGQGFEQYF.